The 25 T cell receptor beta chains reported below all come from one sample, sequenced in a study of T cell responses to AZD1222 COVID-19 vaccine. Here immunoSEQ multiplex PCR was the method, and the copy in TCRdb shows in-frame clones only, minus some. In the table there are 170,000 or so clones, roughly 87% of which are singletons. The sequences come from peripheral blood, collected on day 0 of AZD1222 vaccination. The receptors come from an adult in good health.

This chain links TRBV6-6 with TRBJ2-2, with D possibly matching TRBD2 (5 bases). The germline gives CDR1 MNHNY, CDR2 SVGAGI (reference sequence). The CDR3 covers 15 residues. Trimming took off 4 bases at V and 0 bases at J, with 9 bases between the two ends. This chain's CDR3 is CASSWASSNTGELFF. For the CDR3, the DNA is TGTGCCAGCAGTTGGGCTAGCTCGAACACCGGGGAGCTGTTTTTT.

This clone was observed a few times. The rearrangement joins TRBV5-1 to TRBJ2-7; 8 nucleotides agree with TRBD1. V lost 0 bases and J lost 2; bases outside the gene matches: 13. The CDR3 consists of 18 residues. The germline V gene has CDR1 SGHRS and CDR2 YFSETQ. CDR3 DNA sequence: TGCGCCAGCAGCTTGGCCGAATCCTGGACAGGGAAAACCTACGAGCAGTACTTC. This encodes CASSLAESWTGKTYEQYF.

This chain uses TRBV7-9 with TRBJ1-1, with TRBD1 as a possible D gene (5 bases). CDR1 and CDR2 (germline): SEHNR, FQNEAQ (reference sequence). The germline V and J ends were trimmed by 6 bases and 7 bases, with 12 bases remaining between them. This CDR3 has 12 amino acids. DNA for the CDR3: TGTGCCAGCAGTTACGGAGGGGTTGAAGCTTTCTTT. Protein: CASSYGGVEAFF. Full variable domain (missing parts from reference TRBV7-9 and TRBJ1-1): DTGVSQNPRHKITKRGQNVTFRCDPISEHNRLYWYRQTLGQGPEFLTYFQNEAQLEKSRLLSDRFSAERPKGSFSTLEIQRTEQGDSAMYLCASSYGGVEAFFGQGTRLTVV.

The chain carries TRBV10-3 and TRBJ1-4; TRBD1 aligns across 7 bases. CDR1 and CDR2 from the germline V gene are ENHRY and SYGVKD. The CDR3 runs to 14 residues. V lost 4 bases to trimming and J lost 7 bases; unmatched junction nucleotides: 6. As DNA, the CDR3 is TGTGCCATCAGTGGGACAGGAGGGGGTGAAAAACTGTTTTTT. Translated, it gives CAISGTGGGEKLFF.

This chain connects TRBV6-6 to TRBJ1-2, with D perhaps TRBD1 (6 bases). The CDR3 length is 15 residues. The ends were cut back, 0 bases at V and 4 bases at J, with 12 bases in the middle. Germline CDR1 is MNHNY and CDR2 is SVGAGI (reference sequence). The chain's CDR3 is CASSYSYGGLYGYTF. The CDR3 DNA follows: TGTGCCAGCAGTTACTCGTATGGGGGGCTCTATGGCTACACCTTC.

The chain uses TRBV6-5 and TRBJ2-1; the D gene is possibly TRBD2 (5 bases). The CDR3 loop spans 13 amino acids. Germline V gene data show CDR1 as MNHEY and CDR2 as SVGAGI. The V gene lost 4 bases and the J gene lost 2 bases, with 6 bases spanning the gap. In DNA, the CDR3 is TGTGCCAGCAGTTCAGCGGCCTACAATGAGCAGTTCTTC. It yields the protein CASSSAAYNEQFF.

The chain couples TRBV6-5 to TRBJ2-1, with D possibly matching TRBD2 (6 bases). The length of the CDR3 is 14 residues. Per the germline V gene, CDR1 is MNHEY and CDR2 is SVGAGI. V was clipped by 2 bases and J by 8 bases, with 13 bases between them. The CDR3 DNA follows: TGTGCCAGCAGTTACGGAGGGACTTTAGATGAGCAGTTCTTC. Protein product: CASSYGGTLDEQFF.

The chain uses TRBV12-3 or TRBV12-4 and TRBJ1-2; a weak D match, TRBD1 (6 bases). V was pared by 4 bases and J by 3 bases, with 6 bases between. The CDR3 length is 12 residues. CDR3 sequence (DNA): TGTGCCAGCAGTTCAGGGGACTATGGCTACACCTTC. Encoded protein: CASSSGDYGYTF.

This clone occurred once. The CDR3 DNA reads as TGCGCCAGCACCCGAAGGGCAGGGAGCAATCAGCCCCAGCATTTT. Residues: CASTRRAGSNQPQHF. This sequence joins TRBV4-1 and TRBJ1-5, with a weak D call TRBD1 (5 bases). This CDR3 comprises 15 residues. Germline CDR1 MGHRA, CDR2 YSYEKL. Deletions cut 7 bases from V and 1 base from J, with 14 bases between.

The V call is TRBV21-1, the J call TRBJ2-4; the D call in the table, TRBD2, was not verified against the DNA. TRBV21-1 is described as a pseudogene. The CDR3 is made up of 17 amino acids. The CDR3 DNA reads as TGTGCCAGCAGCAAAGCTGGGGGGGGTAGGGCCAAAAACATTCAGTACTTC. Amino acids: CASSKAGGGRAKNIQYF.

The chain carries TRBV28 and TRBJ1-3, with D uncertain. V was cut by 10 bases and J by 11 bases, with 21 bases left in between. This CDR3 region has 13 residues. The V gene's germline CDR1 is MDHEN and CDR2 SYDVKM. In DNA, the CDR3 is TGTGCCATCCCCGACTCCCGCGGGAGATCCATATATTTT. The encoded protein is CAIPDSRGRSIYF.

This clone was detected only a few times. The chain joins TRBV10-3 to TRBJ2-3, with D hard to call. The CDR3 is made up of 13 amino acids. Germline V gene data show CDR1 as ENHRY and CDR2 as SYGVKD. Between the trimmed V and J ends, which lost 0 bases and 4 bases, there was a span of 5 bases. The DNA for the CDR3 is TGTGCCATCAGTGAGTCGGCGGCAGATACGCAGTATTTT. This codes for CAISESAADTQYF.

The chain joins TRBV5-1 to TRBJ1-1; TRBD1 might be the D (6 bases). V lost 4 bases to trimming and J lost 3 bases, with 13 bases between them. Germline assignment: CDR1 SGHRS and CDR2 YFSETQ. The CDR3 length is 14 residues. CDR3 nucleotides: TGCGCCAGCAGCAGCTCCTGGACAGACACTGAAGCTTTCTTT. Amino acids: CASSSSWTDTEAFF.

CDR3 sequence reads: CAGGLWPGANVLTF. As DNA, the CDR3 is TGTGCCGGGGGACTGTGGCCTGGGGCCAACGTCCTGACTTTC. The genes are TRBV7-9 and TRBJ2-6, with D possibly TRBD2 on 6 matching bases. Trimming removed 11 bases from V and 2 bases from J, with 13 bases in between. Germline V gives CDR1 SEHNR, CDR2 FQNEAQ (reference sequence). This CDR3 comprises 14 residues.

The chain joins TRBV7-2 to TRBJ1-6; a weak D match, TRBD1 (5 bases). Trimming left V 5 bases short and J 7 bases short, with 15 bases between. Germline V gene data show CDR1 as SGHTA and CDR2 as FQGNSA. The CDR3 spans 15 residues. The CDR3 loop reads CASSITRPGNSPLHF. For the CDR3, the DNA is TGTGCCAGCAGCATTACCCGCCCAGGGAATTCACCCCTCCACTTT.

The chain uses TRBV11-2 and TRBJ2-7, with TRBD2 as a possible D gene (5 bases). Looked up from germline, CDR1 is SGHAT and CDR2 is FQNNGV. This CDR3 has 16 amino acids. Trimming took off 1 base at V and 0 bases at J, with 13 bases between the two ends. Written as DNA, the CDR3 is TGTGCCAGCAGCTTAGGGGCGGGCCCGAGCTCCTACGAGCAGTACTTC. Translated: CASSLGAGPSSYEQYF.

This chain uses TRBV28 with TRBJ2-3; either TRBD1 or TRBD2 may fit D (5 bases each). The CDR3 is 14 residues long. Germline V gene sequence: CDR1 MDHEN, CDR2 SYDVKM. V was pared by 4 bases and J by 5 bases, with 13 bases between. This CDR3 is CASSYARGRDTQYF. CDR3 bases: TGTGCCAGCAGTTATGCGAGGGGTAGAGATACGCAGTATTTT.

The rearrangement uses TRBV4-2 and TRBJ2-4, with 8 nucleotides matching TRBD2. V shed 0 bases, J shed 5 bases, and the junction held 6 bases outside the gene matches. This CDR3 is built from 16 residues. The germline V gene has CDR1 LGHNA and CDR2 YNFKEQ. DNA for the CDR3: TGTGCCAGCAGCCAAGATTTCACGGGAGGGCAAAACATTCAGTACTTC. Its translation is CASSQDFTGGQNIQYF.

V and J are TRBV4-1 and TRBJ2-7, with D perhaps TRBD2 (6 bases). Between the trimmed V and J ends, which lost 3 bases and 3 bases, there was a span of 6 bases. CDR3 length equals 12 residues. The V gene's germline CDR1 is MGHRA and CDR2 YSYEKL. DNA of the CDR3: TGCGCCAGCAGCCAGGGGGGCTACGAGCAGTACTTC. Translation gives CASSQGGYEQYF.

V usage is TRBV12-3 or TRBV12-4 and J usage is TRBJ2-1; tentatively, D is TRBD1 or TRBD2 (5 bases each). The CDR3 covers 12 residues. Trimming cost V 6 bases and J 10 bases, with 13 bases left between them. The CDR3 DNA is TGTGCCAGCAGGGGACGTAGAAACGAGCAGTTCTTC. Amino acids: CASRGRRNEQFF.

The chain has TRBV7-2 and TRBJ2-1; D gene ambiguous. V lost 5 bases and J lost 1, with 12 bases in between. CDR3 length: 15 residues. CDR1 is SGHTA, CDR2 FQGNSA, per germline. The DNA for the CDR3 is TGTGCCAGCAGCGCGATCGGAAAGTCCTACAATGAGCAGTTCTTC. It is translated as CASSAIGKSYNEQFF.

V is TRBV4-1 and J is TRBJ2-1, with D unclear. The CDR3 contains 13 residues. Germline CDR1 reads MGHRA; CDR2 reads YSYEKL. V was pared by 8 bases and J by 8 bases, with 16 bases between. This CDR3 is CASGFIVSDEQFF. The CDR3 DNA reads TGCGCCAGCGGTTTTATAGTTTCGGATGAGCAGTTCTTC.

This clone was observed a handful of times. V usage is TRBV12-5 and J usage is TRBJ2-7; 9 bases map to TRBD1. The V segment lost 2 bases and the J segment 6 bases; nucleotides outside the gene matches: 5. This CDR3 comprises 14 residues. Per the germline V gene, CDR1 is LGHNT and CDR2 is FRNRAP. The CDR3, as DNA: TGTGCTAGTGGTTTGTGGACAGGGGTATCCGAGCAGTACTTC. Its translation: CASGLWTGVSEQYF.

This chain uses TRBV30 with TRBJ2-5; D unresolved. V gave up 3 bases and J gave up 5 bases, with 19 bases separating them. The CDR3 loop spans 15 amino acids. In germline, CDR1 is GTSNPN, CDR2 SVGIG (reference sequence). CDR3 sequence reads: CAWSLESVRRETQYF. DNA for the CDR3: TGTGCCTGGAGCCTAGAGTCAGTTCGCCGTGAGACCCAGTACTTC.

CDR3 region: CSVGRGLAGVVEQYF. The CDR3 DNA is TGCAGCGTAGGTAGGGGACTAGCGGGAGTAGTCGAGCAGTACTTC. This chain uses TRBV29-1 with TRBJ2-7; TRBD2 matches at 14 bases. Germline assignment: CDR1 SQVTM and CDR2 ANQGSEA. Trimming cost V 6 bases and J 6 bases; bases outside gene matches: 10. This CDR3 region has 15 residues.